This T cell receptor (beta chain) was sequenced during a study of blood T cell repertoires in COVID-19. Study information: Collection of acute and convalescent COVID-19 samples took place in the United States, Italy and Spain. The analysed material was cDNA or gDNA that came from T cells, B-cell-depleted T cells, or PBMCs.

In the original analysis: Using reference gene primer amplification, nucleated cell counts were estimated. Assay: immunoSEQ multiplex PCR; the TCRdb copy retains only in-frame clones and omits some. The DNA gave D and trimming, while V, J and clone size come from that table. Here the sample spans under 95,000 clones, almost 85% being singletons. The length of the CDR3 is 14 residues. Trimming pared 3 bases from V and 7 bases from J, leaving 14 bases between. CDR1 is SGHRS and CDR2 is YFSETQ in the germline V gene. Sequencing was done on a sample of peripheral blood. This chain links TRBV5-1 with TRBJ2-1; D is unresolved. The source is an elderly woman with acute or convalescent COVID-19. This CDR3 reads CASSSRPEPNEQFF. DNA for the CDR3: TGCGCCAGCAGCTCCAGGCCAGAACCGAATGAGCAGTTCTTC.